Sequencing of this T cell receptor beta chain was carried out in a study of PD-L1 blockade in urothelial cancer (dated by TCRdb to the late 2010s). About the full investigation: Therapy was started around 2014 for all patients, and atezolizumab 1,200 mg was administered intravenously every 3 weeks. Blood samples were analyzed at 3 weeks after treatment start (second dose) and at 6 weeks after treatment start. The study, an exploratory multi-omic analysis, examined somatic, immune and clinical correlates of response to PD-L1 blockade with atezolizumab in urothelial cancer. Blood samples yielded a median of roughly 150,000 T cells and some 80,000 unique TCRs, with median clonality about 0.08. In the same patients who had TCR sequencing, pretreatment tumors also underwent whole exome sequencing and RNA sequencing. Durable clinical benefit meant progression-free survival longer than 6 months, and TCR features were also tested against progression-free and overall survival. About nine tenths of the roughly 29 patients were males with bladder-origin urothelial cancer, and 18 of 29 reported a prior smoking history. Around 30 patients had pretreatment blood TCR-seq, around 25 had at least one posttreatment blood collection, and around 25 had tumor TCR-seq. Eight to ten patients achieved durable clinical benefit and some 21 did not. An ECOG performance status of 0 or 1 was recorded for the patients, and 0 to 3 prior chemotherapy regimens had been received by the patients. Pretreatment tumor samples, along with matched peripheral blood serially collected before and after atezolizumab treatment, were subjected to TCR sequencing.

Note on this clone: Its antigen is unknown. Within one base of it there is no much larger clone, and no base qualities were kept.

Synthetic TCR analog templates were spiked into each PCR to estimate absolute template abundance from read counts. TCRbeta CDR3 regions were amplified from genomic DNA with bias-controlled V and J gene primers using the immunoSEQ assay. Sequencing of rearranged TCRbeta segments was performed at approximately 20X coverage. The study's own analysis went as follows. Clustering was used to correct sequencing errors, and CDR3s were annotated against IMGT to assign V, D and J genes. Out-of-frame and stop-codon sequences were excluded, and only productive TCRbeta rearrangements were used in downstream analyses. Clonality was calculated as one minus the Shannon entropy normalized by the log of the number of unique productive sequences. Clones differing between time points or between blood and tumor were identified using Fisher's exact test with Benjamini-Hochberg correction, with an adjusted p below 0.01 applied as the threshold. Held by TCRdb, this immuneACCESS table contains in-frame sequences only and omits some clones. Under half of the omission traces to an unresolved V gene where checked; the cause of the rest is unknown. The V and J calls and the clone size are those of that table, but D and trimming were determined from the DNA. This sample gives tens of thousands of clones in total; 70% to 90% of them show up just once. The ten largest clones take up 13% to 15% of the sample.

Overall study outcomes, separate from this receptor: Patients with durable benefit showed greater expansion of tumor-associated TCR clones in peripheral blood 3 weeks after starting treatment (n ≈ 22, p = 0.022). Because of the small sample size (n of about 30) and the many exploratory analyses performed, the results are intended to be regarded as hypothesis-generating. Improved progression-free and overall survival was found to be associated with pretreatment peripheral blood TCR clonality below the median.

The time point label, as the study defines it: pretreatment peripheral blood. A cohort of about 30 patients with locally advanced or metastatic urothelial carcinoma, treated at Memorial Sloan Kettering on a trial protocol, was included. Peripheral blood mononuclear cells were collected pretreatment and during treatment, with between 1 and 8 total time points obtained per patient. The Qiagen DNeasy Blood extraction kit was used to purify genomic DNA from total PBMCs and from tumor samples. PBMCs were collected pretreatment and during treatment and were isolated and stored as previously described. The germline V gene (reference sequence) supplies CDR1 SEHNR and CDR2 FQNEAQ. The CDR3 covers 15 residues, taking in both the cysteine and the phenylalanine. CDR3 DNA is the only sequence kept; it has 45 bases, read in frame from the first base. Relative to germline, V is 1 base shorter and J is 4 bases shorter, with 10 bases between their ends.

The rearranged segments are TRBV7-9 and TRBJ1-4; 6 matching bases give a weak D call of TRBD1. The TCR sequence derives from a man in his fifties or sixties with urothelial cancer. This specimen consisted of PBMCs, obtained around atezolizumab (anti-PD-L1) treatment. In nucleotide form, the sequence is TGTGCCAGCAGCTTAGACAGGGTCCTTAATGAAAAACTGTTTTTT. Translated, this is CASSLDRVLNEKLFF.